This T cell receptor beta chain was observed in a study of early T cells in non-severe SARS-CoV-2 infection. This clonotype has at least ten counts. The CDR3 extends over 18 amino acids. Germline-derived CDR1 and CDR2 are SGHAT and FQDESV (reference sequence). With V trimmed by 3 bases and J by 2 bases, 10 bases remained unmatched. From the 5' RACE reads, TCRdb called clonotypes with MiXCR, one entry per CDR3 protein. Among about 33,000 distinct CDR3 sequences listed, approximately 7% were seen once. J is TRBJ2-7 and V is TRBV11-1, with 13 bases lining up with TRBD2. This sequence was found in an adult who was a healthcare worker with PCR-confirmed SARS-CoV-2 infection or an uninfected control (not recorded which). Sequenced material: whole blood. CDR3 DNA: TGTGCCAGCAGCTTCCCCACTAGCGGGAGGGCCGGTACCTACGAGCAGTACTTC. It specifies CASSFPTSGRAGTYEQYF.